The table lists the clone carrying this T cell receptor (beta chain) with a few counts. No antigen is known for it. Via MiXCR, TCRdb re-called the reads, giving one row per CDR3 protein. The profile shows 360,000 or so distinct CDR3 sequences, about a third of them singletons. The source of the sample is a study of T cell repertoires in cytomegalovirus infection. This CDR3 is 12 amino acids long. Per germline, CDR1 SGHVS and CDR2 FQNEAQ. V was cut by 1 base and J by 5 bases, with 6 bases left in between. The sequenced sample was cultured PBMCs, obtained from culture after CMV antigen stimulation. This TCR was recovered from a human donor in good health (CMV status not recorded). Some clones in this sample may be carry-over from other donors' samples. The genes are TRBV7-8 and TRBJ2-7, with D unclear. The CDR3 is CASSLEGHEQYV. Written as DNA, the CDR3 is TGTGCCAGCAGCTTAGAAGGTCACGAGCAGTACGTC.